Each of the 5 T cell receptor beta chains below was sequenced from the same sample in a study of blood T cell repertoires in COVID-19. Clones were sequenced by immunoSEQ multiplex PCR, and TCRdb holds only the in-frame ones, with some missing. This sample has 60,000 to 85,000 clones, with 70% to 90% found just once. Material for sequencing was peripheral blood. These receptors came from a man aged 60 to 75 with COVID-19, enrolled during active disease.

The chain employs TRBV5-4 and TRBJ1-6; possibly TRBD1 for D (5 bases). The length of the CDR3 is 17 residues. Trimming pared 2 bases from V and 0 bases from J, leaving 12 bases between. Germline assignment: CDR1 SGHNT and CDR2 YYREEE (reference sequence). DNA for the CDR3: TGTGCCAGCAGCTTTGGCGCAGGGCTCTCCTATAATTCACCCCTCCACTTT. Translated, it gives CASSFGAGLSYNSPLHF.

V and J are TRBV28 and TRBJ1-4, with D possibly matching TRBD1 (6 bases). Germline V CDR1 and CDR2: MDHEN, SYDVKM. The CDR3 has 14 residues. Trimming cost V 11 bases and J 6 bases, with 19 bases left between them. CDR3 DNA sequence: TGTGCCGTATATAGGGGGGGAGGTCATGAAAAACTGTTTTTT. It yields the protein CAVYRGGGHEKLFF.

The rearrangement uses TRBV6-5 and TRBJ2-7; D possibly corresponds to TRBD1 (6 bases). Trimming took 0 bases from V and 6 from J, leaving 12 bases between them. The length of the CDR3 is 14 residues. Germline CDR1 MNHEY, CDR2 SVGAGI. The CDR3 DNA sequence: TGTGCCAGCAGTTACTCTTATCAGGGGAGCGAGCAGTACTTC. Translated: CASSYSYQGSEQYF.

The V gene is TRBV7-9, the J gene TRBJ1-1; D is unresolved. Trimming removed 1 base from V and 4 bases from J, with 7 bases in between. The CDR3 extends over 13 amino acids. The germline CDR1 and CDR2 sequences are SEHNR and FQNEAQ (reference sequence). The CDR3 loop reads CASSLEDITEAFF. The CDR3, as DNA: TGTGCCAGCAGCTTAGAAGACATCACTGAAGCTTTCTTT.

The gene calls are TRBV12-3 or TRBV12-4 and TRBJ1-5; D is perhaps TRBD1 (6 bases). Trimming pared 9 bases from V and 5 bases from J, leaving 14 bases between. This CDR3 contains 13 residues. For the CDR3, the DNA is TGTGCCAGTACAGGGTACGCGGATCAGCCCCAGCATTTT. Translated, it gives CASTGYADQPQHF.